This T cell receptor beta chain is drawn from a study of T cells in localized non-small cell lung cancer. This clone was counted only a few times. The antigen is unknown. Profiling relied on immunoSEQ multiplex PCR, and the TCRdb table lists in-frame clones only, not all of them. Of 1,800 or so clones in the sample, 25% to 30% were seen once. Regarding the study as a whole: Maximal T cell clonality occurred in uninvolved adjacent lung, with tumor ranking below it. The study linked higher blood T cell density to longer overall survival. Paired adjacent lung recovered a median roughly 54 of the top 100 tumor clones. Sequencing involved a lone tumor region, leaving heterogeneity possible.

The germline CDR1 and CDR2 sequences are SGHNT and YENEEA. The CDR3 extends over 16 amino acids. Unmatched junction bases numbered 8, after V lost 3 bases and J lost 3 bases. The J gene is TRBJ2-1, the V gene TRBV11-3; 7 bases fit TRBD1. The receptor was derived from a woman aged 35 to 70 with stage I lung adenocarcinoma. Sample: lung tumor tissue, taken before any cancer treatment. CDR3 DNA: TGTGCCAGCAGCTTGGGTCCGGGACAGATCTACAATGAGCAGTTCTTC. Its translation is CASSLGPGQIYNEQFF. Complete variable domain (other parts from reference TRBV11-3 and TRBJ2-1): EAGVVQSPRYKIIEKKQPVAFWCNPISGHNTLYWYLQNLGQGPELLIRYENEEAVDDSQLPKDRFSAERLKGVDSTLKIQPAELGDSAVYLCASSLGPGQIYNEQFFGPGTRLTVL.